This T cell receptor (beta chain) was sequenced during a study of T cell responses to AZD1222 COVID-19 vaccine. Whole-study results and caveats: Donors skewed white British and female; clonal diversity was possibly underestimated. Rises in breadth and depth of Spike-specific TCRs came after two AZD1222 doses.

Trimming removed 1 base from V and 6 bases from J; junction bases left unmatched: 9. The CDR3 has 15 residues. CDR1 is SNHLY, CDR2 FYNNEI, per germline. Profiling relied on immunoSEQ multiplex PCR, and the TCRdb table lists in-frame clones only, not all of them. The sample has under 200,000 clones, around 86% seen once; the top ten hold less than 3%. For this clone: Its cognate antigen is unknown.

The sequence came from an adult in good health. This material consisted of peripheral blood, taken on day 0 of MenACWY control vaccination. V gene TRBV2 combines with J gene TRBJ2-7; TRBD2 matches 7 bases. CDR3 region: CASSEGREGLAEQYF. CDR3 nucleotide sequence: TGTGCCAGCAGTGAAGGGAGGGAGGGCCTCGCCGAGCAGTACTTC. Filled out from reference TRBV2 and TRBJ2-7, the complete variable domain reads EPEVTQTPSHQVTQMGQEVILRCVPISNHLYFYWYRQILGQKVEFLVSFYNNEISEKSEIFDDQFSVERPDGSNFTLKIRSTKLEDSAMYFCASSEGREGLAEQYFGPGTRLTVT.